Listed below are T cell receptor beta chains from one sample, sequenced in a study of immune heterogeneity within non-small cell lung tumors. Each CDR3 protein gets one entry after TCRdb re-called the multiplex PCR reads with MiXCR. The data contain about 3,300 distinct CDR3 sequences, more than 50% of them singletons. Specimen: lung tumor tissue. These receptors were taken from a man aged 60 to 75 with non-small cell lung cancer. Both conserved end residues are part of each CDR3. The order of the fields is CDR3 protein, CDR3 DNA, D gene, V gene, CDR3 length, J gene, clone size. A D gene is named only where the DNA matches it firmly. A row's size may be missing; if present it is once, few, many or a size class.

cdr3_aa: CASSLSSTMNTEAFF
cdr3_nt: TGTGCCAGCAGCTTATCCAGCACAATGAACACTGAAGCTTTCTTT
d_call: -
v_call: TRBV7-8
cdr3_length: 15
j_call: TRBJ1-1
clone_size: few

cdr3_aa: CASSPRSGPQHF
cdr3_nt: TGTGCCAGCAGCCCCCGAAGTGGGCCCCAGCATTTT
d_call: -
v_call: TRBV3-1
cdr3_length: 12
j_call: TRBJ1-5
clone_size: medium-sized

cdr3_aa: CASSLSGADTQYF
cdr3_nt: TGTGCCAGCAGTTTATCGGGGGCGGATACGCAGTATTTT
d_call: -
v_call: TRBV12-3/TRBV12-4
cdr3_length: 13
j_call: TRBJ2-3
clone_size: few

cdr3_aa: CSVDSVRASSYNEQFF
cdr3_nt: TGCAGCGTTGACTCGGTTAGGGCTAGCTCCTACAATGAGCAGTTCTTC
d_call: -
v_call: TRBV29-1
cdr3_length: 16
j_call: TRBJ2-1
clone_size: few

cdr3_aa: CVSSPNVVANTVELFF
cdr3_nt: TGTGTCAGCAGCCCTAACGTGGTCGCGAACACCGTGGAGCTGTTTTTT
d_call: -
v_call: TRBV9
cdr3_length: 16
j_call: TRBJ2-2
clone_size: once

cdr3_aa: CSASRRDTYSNQPQHF
cdr3_nt: TGCAGTGCTAGTAGGAGGGACACATATAGCAATCAGCCCCAGCATTTT
d_call: -
v_call: TRBV20-1
cdr3_length: 16
j_call: TRBJ1-5
clone_size: medium-sized

cdr3_aa: CASSFLQETQYF
cdr3_nt: TGTGCCAGCAGCTTTCTCCAAGAGACCCAGTACTTC
d_call: -
v_call: TRBV5-5
cdr3_length: 12
j_call: TRBJ2-5
clone_size: medium-sized

cdr3_aa: CAWTNADEQYF
cdr3_nt: TGTGCCTGGACCAATGCGGATGAGCAGTACTTC
d_call: -
v_call: TRBV30
cdr3_length: 11
j_call: TRBJ2-7
clone_size: -

cdr3_aa: CASSLPGGGELFF
cdr3_nt: TGTGCCAGCAGCTTGCCGGGGGGCGGGGAGCTGTTTTTT
d_call: TRBD2
v_call: TRBV5-4
cdr3_length: 13
j_call: TRBJ2-2
clone_size: -

cdr3_aa: CSVEQTFTDTQYF
cdr3_nt: TGCAGCGTTGAACAAACATTCACAGATACGCAGTATTTT
d_call: -
v_call: TRBV29-1
cdr3_length: 13
j_call: TRBJ2-3
clone_size: medium-sized

cdr3_aa: CASSPSGLEQYF
cdr3_nt: TGTGCCAGCAGCCCTAGCGGGCTGGAGCAGTACTTC
d_call: TRBD2
v_call: TRBV7-9
cdr3_length: 12
j_call: TRBJ2-7
clone_size: -

cdr3_aa: CSATTGNTEAFF
cdr3_nt: TGCAGTGCTACTACAGGGAACACTGAAGCTTTCTTT
d_call: -
v_call: TRBV20-1
cdr3_length: 12
j_call: TRBJ1-1
clone_size: -

cdr3_aa: CASRRLAGSVQETQYF
cdr3_nt: TGTGCCAGCAGGAGACTAGCGGGGAGCGTCCAAGAGACCCAGTACTTC
d_call: TRBD2
v_call: TRBV2
cdr3_length: 16
j_call: TRBJ2-5
clone_size: -

cdr3_aa: CASSQFLGIRETQYF
cdr3_nt: TGTGCCAGCAGCCAATTCCTAGGGATTCGGGAGACCCAGTACTTC
d_call: -
v_call: TRBV3-1
cdr3_length: 15
j_call: TRBJ2-5
clone_size: medium-sized

cdr3_aa: CSVTITGPSEAFF
cdr3_nt: TGCAGCGTTACTATCACCGGGCCGTCTGAAGCTTTCTTT
d_call: -
v_call: TRBV29-1
cdr3_length: 13
j_call: TRBJ1-1
clone_size: -

cdr3_aa: CASSSGTSTDTQYF
cdr3_nt: TGTGCCAGCAGCTCCGGGACTAGCACAGATACGCAGTATTTT
d_call: -
v_call: TRBV4-2
cdr3_length: 14
j_call: TRBJ2-3
clone_size: -

cdr3_aa: CASSLVGGQGIAYEQYF
cdr3_nt: TGTGCCAGCAGCTTAGTTGGGGGGCAGGGGATAGCCTACGAGCAGTACTTC
d_call: -
v_call: TRBV11-3
cdr3_length: 17
j_call: TRBJ2-7
clone_size: large

cdr3_aa: CASSKGRPNTEAFF
cdr3_nt: TGTGCCAGCTCAAAGGGGCGACCGAACACTGAAGCTTTCTTT
d_call: -
v_call: TRBV18
cdr3_length: 14
j_call: TRBJ1-1
clone_size: -

cdr3_aa: CSFSTGTSGANEQYF
cdr3_nt: TGCAGTTTTTCCACAGGGACTAGCGGAGCCAACGAGCAGTACTTC
d_call: TRBD2
v_call: TRBV20-1
cdr3_length: 15
j_call: TRBJ2-7
clone_size: -

cdr3_aa: CSARDSGTGQYF
cdr3_nt: TGCAGTGCTAGGGATTCCGGGACAGGGCAGTATTTT
d_call: TRBD1
v_call: TRBV20-1
cdr3_length: 12
j_call: TRBJ2-3
clone_size: few

cdr3_aa: CASSLVEGSEAFF
cdr3_nt: TGCGCCAGCAGCTTGGTGGAGGGATCTGAAGCTTTCTTT
d_call: -
v_call: TRBV5-1
cdr3_length: 13
j_call: TRBJ1-1
clone_size: medium-sized

cdr3_aa: CASSPRGEEKLFF
cdr3_nt: TGTGCCAGCAGCCCGAGAGGGGAAGAAAAACTGTTTTTT
d_call: -
v_call: TRBV7-9
cdr3_length: 13
j_call: TRBJ1-4
clone_size: medium-sized

cdr3_aa: CASSLGGSGWDTQYF
cdr3_nt: TGTGCCAGCAGCCTCGGCGGTAGCGGGTGGGATACGCAGTATTTT
d_call: TRBD2
v_call: TRBV3-1
cdr3_length: 15
j_call: TRBJ2-3
clone_size: medium-sized

cdr3_aa: CASSAVTSGRAETQYF
cdr3_nt: TGCGCCAGCAGCGCGGTGACTAGCGGGAGAGCGGAGACCCAGTACTTC
d_call: TRBD2
v_call: TRBV5-1
cdr3_length: 16
j_call: TRBJ2-5
clone_size: medium-sized

cdr3_aa: CASSLSGNEQFF
cdr3_nt: TGTGCCAGCAGTTTATCAGGGAATGAGCAGTTCTTC
d_call: -
v_call: TRBV27
cdr3_length: 12
j_call: TRBJ2-1
clone_size: -

cdr3_aa: CASSGHGAREQFF
cdr3_nt: TGTGCCAGCAGTGGGCACGGGGCTCGTGAGCAGTTCTTC
d_call: -
v_call: TRBV6-1
cdr3_length: 13
j_call: TRBJ2-1
clone_size: -

cdr3_aa: CASSFGESEQSF
cdr3_nt: TGTGCCAGCAGCTTCGGGGAAAGTGAGCAGTCCTTC
d_call: -
v_call: TRBV5-6
cdr3_length: 12
j_call: TRBJ2-1
clone_size: -

cdr3_aa: CASSPLGQLTYGYTF
cdr3_nt: TGTGCCAGCAGTCCATTGGGACAGCTCACCTATGGCTACACCTTC
d_call: TRBD1
v_call: TRBV27
cdr3_length: 15
j_call: TRBJ1-2
clone_size: -

cdr3_aa: CASSANRGLNEKLFF
cdr3_nt: TGTGCCAGCAGCGCAAACAGGGGGCTAAATGAAAAACTGTTTTTT
d_call: TRBD1
v_call: TRBV5-4
cdr3_length: 15
j_call: TRBJ1-4
clone_size: medium-sized

cdr3_aa: CATSDSRTGANTGELFF
cdr3_nt: TGTGCCACCAGTGATTCCCGTACAGGGGCGAACACCGGGGAGCTGTTTTTT
d_call: TRBD1
v_call: TRBV24-1
cdr3_length: 17
j_call: TRBJ2-2
clone_size: -

cdr3_aa: CASSLLAGPEAFF
cdr3_nt: TGTGCCAGCAGTCTCCTTGCGGGTCCCGAAGCTTTCTTT
d_call: -
v_call: TRBV27
cdr3_length: 13
j_call: TRBJ1-1
clone_size: medium-sized

cdr3_aa: CASSLGLAGRYEQFF
cdr3_nt: TGCGCCAGCAGCCTCGGACTAGCGGGAAGGTATGAGCAGTTCTTC
d_call: TRBD2
v_call: TRBV4-1
cdr3_length: 15
j_call: TRBJ2-1
clone_size: medium-sized

cdr3_aa: CASSYSLGQGGYGYTF
cdr3_nt: TGTGCCAGCAGTTACTCCCTCGGCCAGGGAGGCTATGGCTACACCTTC
d_call: -
v_call: TRBV6-6
cdr3_length: 16
j_call: TRBJ1-2
clone_size: medium-sized

cdr3_aa: CASSSGQGRAYEQYF
cdr3_nt: TGTGCCAGCAGCAGTGGACAGGGGAGGGCCTACGAGCAGTACTTC
d_call: TRBD1
v_call: TRBV7-3
cdr3_length: 15
j_call: TRBJ2-7
clone_size: once

cdr3_aa: CASSLTGYGGMNTEAFF
cdr3_nt: TGTGCCAGCAGCTTAACGGGCTATGGGGGGATGAACACTGAAGCTTTCTTT
d_call: -
v_call: TRBV7-3
cdr3_length: 17
j_call: TRBJ1-1
clone_size: -

cdr3_aa: CASRPSVVTGNTIYF
cdr3_nt: TGTGCCAGCAGACCCTCTGTGGTTACTGGAAACACCATATATTTT
d_call: -
v_call: TRBV6-1
cdr3_length: 15
j_call: TRBJ1-3
clone_size: -

cdr3_aa: CASSRGGGNQPQHF
cdr3_nt: TGTGCCAGCAGCCGGGGGGGAGGCAATCAGCCCCAGCATTTT
d_call: -
v_call: TRBV7-2
cdr3_length: 14
j_call: TRBJ1-5
clone_size: -

cdr3_aa: CASTQPGHKSEQFF
cdr3_nt: TGTGCCAGCACCCAACCAGGACATAAAAGTGAGCAGTTCTTC
d_call: -
v_call: TRBV6-2/TRBV6-3
cdr3_length: 14
j_call: TRBJ2-1
clone_size: -

cdr3_aa: CSARKPGTSGSKETQYF
cdr3_nt: TGCAGTGCTAGAAAACCCGGGACTAGCGGGAGTAAGGAGACCCAGTACTTC
d_call: TRBD2
v_call: TRBV20-1
cdr3_length: 17
j_call: TRBJ2-5
clone_size: -

cdr3_aa: CATSRGDSSYEQYF
cdr3_nt: TGTGCCACCAGCAGGGGGGACAGCTCTTACGAGCAGTACTTC
d_call: TRBD1
v_call: TRBV15
cdr3_length: 14
j_call: TRBJ2-7
clone_size: -

cdr3_aa: CASQDRTNSPLHF
cdr3_nt: TGTGCCAGTCAAGACAGAACTAATTCACCCCTCCACTTT
d_call: -
v_call: TRBV19
cdr3_length: 13
j_call: TRBJ1-6
clone_size: -

cdr3_aa: CASSLRLAGSGELFF
cdr3_nt: TGCGCCAGCAGCTTGAGACTAGCGGGTTCTGGGGAGCTGTTTTTT
d_call: TRBD2
v_call: TRBV5-1
cdr3_length: 15
j_call: TRBJ2-2
clone_size: -

cdr3_aa: CASSEDRGLPYEQYF
cdr3_nt: TGTGCCAGCAGTGAGGACAGGGGGCTCCCCTACGAGCAGTACTTC
d_call: TRBD1
v_call: TRBV2
cdr3_length: 15
j_call: TRBJ2-7
clone_size: -

cdr3_aa: CASSLQGALWSNTGELFF
cdr3_nt: TGTGCCAGCAGTTTACAGGGTGCCCTGTGGTCGAACACCGGGGAGCTGTTTTTT
d_call: -
v_call: TRBV28
cdr3_length: 18
j_call: TRBJ2-2
clone_size: -

cdr3_aa: CASRNGIGTNYEQYF
cdr3_nt: TGCGCCAGCAGAAACGGAATAGGCACAAACTACGAGCAGTACTTC
d_call: -
v_call: TRBV5-1
cdr3_length: 15
j_call: TRBJ2-7
clone_size: -

cdr3_aa: CASSWETGDNSPLHF
cdr3_nt: TGTGCCAGCAGTTGGGAGACAGGGGATAATTCACCCCTCCACTTT
d_call: TRBD1
v_call: TRBV6-1
cdr3_length: 15
j_call: TRBJ1-6
clone_size: medium-sized